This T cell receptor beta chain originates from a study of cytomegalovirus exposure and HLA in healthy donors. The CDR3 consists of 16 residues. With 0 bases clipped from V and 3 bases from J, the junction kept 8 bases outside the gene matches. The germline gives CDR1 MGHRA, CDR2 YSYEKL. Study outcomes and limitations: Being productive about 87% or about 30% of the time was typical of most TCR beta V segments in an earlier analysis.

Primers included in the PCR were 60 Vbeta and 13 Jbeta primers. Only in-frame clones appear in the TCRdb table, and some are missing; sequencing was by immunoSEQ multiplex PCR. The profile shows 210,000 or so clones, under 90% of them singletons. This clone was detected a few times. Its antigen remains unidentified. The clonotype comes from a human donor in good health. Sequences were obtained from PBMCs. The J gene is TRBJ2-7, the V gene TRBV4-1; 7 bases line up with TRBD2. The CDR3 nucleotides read TGCGCCAGCAGCCAAGATCGTCGACGGGACTACTACGAGCAGTACTTC. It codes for CASSQDRRRDYYEQYF.